This T cell receptor (beta chain) was profiled in a study of blood T cells in healthy people across ages. Points from the study as a whole: Shifts in expanded clonotypes may have been confounded by donor CMV status, which was unknown.

This clonotype occurred many times. Its antigen is as yet unknown. The authors ran a second PCR of about 7 to 12 cycles using a sample-barcoded 5' primer and a J-beta primer mix. TCRdb used MiXCR to reprocess the 5' RACE reads, holding one entry per CDR3 protein. The sample lists around 870,000 distinct CDR3 sequences, 25% to 30% occurring once. Germline CDR1 and CDR2: SGHRS and YFSETQ. V dropped 1 base and J dropped 5; count of bases not matched to a gene: 3. The CDR3 runs 13 residues. The draw of peripheral blood yielded roughly 9.4 milliliters from each donor. The source of this sequence is an elderly woman in good health. The chain uses TRBV5-1 and TRBJ2-7; 7 bases fit TRBD1. The sample taken for sequencing was blood. The CDR3 nucleotides read TGCGCCAGCAGCTTGAGGGGGCCCCACGAGCAGTACTTC. This translates into CASSLRGPHEQYF.